This passage covers 25 T cell receptor beta chains from one sample sequenced in a study of cytomegalovirus exposure and HLA in healthy donors. The PCR employed 60 Vbeta primers together with 13 Jbeta primers. Some clones are missing from TCRdb's copy, which holds only in-frame ones; the method was immunoSEQ multiplex PCR. The table lists around 140,000 clones, 78% of them singletons, with 2% to 2.5% in the top ten. The material sequenced was PBMCs. The receptors come from a woman under 30 in good health and CMV-seropositive.

This chain uses TRBV2 with TRBJ1-1, with D tentatively TRBD1 (6 bases). Germline values: CDR1 SNHLY, CDR2 FYNNEI. Trimming removed 1 base from V and 1 base from J, with 28 bases in between. The CDR3 has 21 residues. CDR3 in amino acids: CASSEGPYRDRTNRGNTEAFF. DNA of the CDR3: TGTGCCAGCAGTGAAGGACCCTACAGAGACAGGACAAATCGGGGGAACACTGAAGCTTTCTTT. Based on the CDR3 plus reference TRBV2 and TRBJ1-1, the full variable domain is EPEVTQTPSHQVTQMGQEVILRCVPISNHLYFYWYRQILGQKVEFLVSFYNNEISEKSEIFDDQFSVERPDGSNFTLKIRSTKLEDSAMYFCASSEGPYRDRTNRGNTEAFFGQGTRLTVV.

There are a few counts of this clone. The V and J genes are TRBV11-3 and TRBJ2-3; D unresolved. The V end was cut by 1 base, the J end by 0 bases, with 8 bases between. This CDR3 contains 15 residues. CDR1 and CDR2 (germline): SGHNT, YENEEA. CDR3 loop: CASSLAGDSTDTQYF. The CDR3 DNA reads as TGTGCCAGCAGCTTAGCCGGAGATAGCACAGATACGCAGTATTTT.

The chain employs TRBV28 and TRBJ1-2; D gene ambiguous. Germline CDR1 reads MDHEN; CDR2 reads SYDVKM. The CDR3 consists of 13 residues. V gave up 3 bases and J gave up 0 bases, with 5 bases separating them. CDR3 DNA: TGTGCCAGCAGTTTGTTAGCTAACTATGGCTACACCTTC. Encoded protein: CASSLLANYGYTF.

This clone was picked up one time. The chain recombines TRBV10-1 with TRBJ2-1; D perhaps matches TRBD2 (5 bases). The ends were cut back, 2 bases at V and 10 bases at J, with 9 bases in the middle. Germline V gene sequence: CDR1 WNHNN, CDR2 SYGVQD (reference sequence). This CDR3 region has 12 residues. This chain's CDR3 is CASSERTGEQFF. As DNA, the CDR3 is TGCGCCAGCAGTGAGCGGACTGGAGAGCAGTTCTTC.

The chain is built from TRBV29-1 and TRBJ1-1, with TRBD1 as a possible D gene (5 bases). With 4 bases removed from V and 4 bases from J, the gap between germline ends came to 13 bases. CDR3 length equals 13 residues. The germline V gene encodes CDR1 SQVTM and CDR2 ANQGSEA. The CDR3 here is CSVVVGGGTEAFF. The CDR3 bases are TGCAGCGTTGTTGTCGGCGGGGGCACTGAAGCTTTCTTT.

This clone came up once. The chain recombines TRBV25-1 with TRBJ2-3; TRBD1 matches at 8 bases. CDR3 length equals 17 residues. CDR1 is MGHDK, CDR2 SYGVNS, per germline. The V segment lost 6 bases and the J segment 4 bases; nucleotides outside the gene matches: 15. The CDR3 nucleotides read TGTGCCAGCAGCGTGCGAGAGGACAGGGAAAATTCAGATACGCAGTATTTT. This encodes CASSVREDRENSDTQYF.

This clone has only one observation. The chain employs TRBV28 and TRBJ1-5, with D maybe TRBD1 (6 bases). Germline CDR1 reads MDHEN; CDR2 reads SYDVKM. This CDR3 comprises 13 residues. The V end lost 5 bases, the J end lost 4 bases, and 9 bases lay between the germline ends. The CDR3 DNA is TGTGCCAGCAGTCCTCAGGGGAATCAGCCCCAGCATTTT. The encoded protein is CASSPQGNQPQHF.

The chain carries TRBV27 and TRBJ1-2; 7 bases fit TRBD1. The CDR3 runs 16 residues. After removal of 5 bases from V and 3 bases from J, the junction contained 12 bases not matched to a gene. Per the germline V gene, CDR1 is MNHEY and CDR2 is SMNVEV (reference sequence). The DNA of the CDR3 is TGTGCCAGCAGTCAATTTCCCGGGACAGTCGACTATGGCTACACCTTC. Protein product: CASSQFPGTVDYGYTF.

In its sample, this clone was seen once. The V and J genes are TRBV7-2 and TRBJ1-1; weak D call: TRBD1 (6 bases). The CDR3 length is 17 residues. Germline-derived CDR1 and CDR2 are SGHTA and FQGNSA. Trimming removed 3 bases at V and 2 bases at J, with 19 bases between. Written as DNA, the CDR3 is TGTGCCAGCAGCTTGGGTCTGTCGAAAGGGGGAAACACTGAAGCTTTCTTT. Translation gives CASSLGLSKGGNTEAFF.

Concerning this clone: Distinct nucleotide sequences in the sample also encode this CDR3. This chain connects TRBV6-4 to TRBJ1-6, with 9 positions matching TRBD1. This CDR3 region has 15 residues. J was trimmed by 8 bases and V by 0 bases; bases with no gene match: 2. Germline-derived CDR1 and CDR2 are MRHNA and SNTAGT. The CDR3 DNA reads as TGTGCCAGCAGTGACTCGACAGGGGGTCATTCACCCCTCCACTTT. It encodes CASSDSTGGHSPLHF.

The rearrangement uses TRBV7-9 and TRBJ2-7; TRBD2 agrees at 8 bases. The CDR3 is 14 amino acids. V shed 6 bases, J shed 5 bases, and the junction held 9 bases outside the gene matches. Looked up from germline, CDR1 is SEHNR and CDR2 is FQNEAQ (reference sequence). The CDR3 region is CASSSGAYEDEQYF. CDR3 nucleotide sequence: TGTGCCAGCAGTAGCGGGGCCTATGAGGACGAGCAGTACTTC.

This chain connects TRBV7-6 to TRBJ2-1; possibly TRBD1 for D (6 bases). Germline V CDR1 and CDR2: SGHVS, FNYEAQ. The CDR3 covers 15 residues. The ends were cut back, 4 bases at V and 6 bases at J, with 16 bases in the middle. The CDR3 spells CASSYQDQGRNEQFF. Here the CDR3 DNA reads TGTGCCAGCAGCTACCAGGACCAGGGGCGCAATGAGCAGTTCTTC.

The J gene is TRBJ1-5, the V gene TRBV5-6; D gene uncertain. V was pared by 1 base and J by 2 bases, with 7 bases between. Germline V gene lookup returns CDR1 SGHDT and CDR2 YYEEEE. The CDR3 consists of 14 residues. Written as DNA, the CDR3 is TGTGCCAGCAGCTTGAGCGTCGGCAATCAGCCCCAGCATTTT. Amino acids: CASSLSVGNQPQHF.

This rearrangement joins TRBV11-2 to TRBJ2-5, with TRBD2 identical over 8 bases. Germline V gives CDR1 SGHAT, CDR2 FQNNGV. The CDR3 extends over 16 amino acids. The V gene end was trimmed by 3 bases and the J gene end by 5 bases; junction bases not matched to a gene: 11. CDR3 DNA sequence: TGTGCCAGCAGCTTCCAGGGCGGGGTAGCGGGGGAGACCCAGTACTTC. Protein: CASSFQGGVAGETQYF.

The V and J genes are TRBV28 and TRBJ1-2, with D maybe TRBD1 (5 bases). Trimming removed 7 bases from V and 0 bases from J, with 9 bases in between. The CDR3 totals 13 residues. The germline V gene encodes CDR1 MDHEN and CDR2 SYDVKM. The CDR3 bases are TGTGCCAGCAACCCGACAGCTAACTATGGCTACACCTTC. Translating it yields CASNPTANYGYTF.

Only one count was recorded for this clone. The gene calls are TRBV5-4 and TRBJ1-2; D is unresolved. This CDR3 is built from 15 residues. Germline V lookup: CDR1 SGHNT, CDR2 YYREEE (reference sequence). Trimming removed 1 base at V and 8 bases at J, with 18 bases between. The CDR3 bases are TGTGCCAGCAGCTTGAATTCAGGAGGCGTAGGGGGCTACACCTTC. Amino acid sequence: CASSLNSGGVGGYTF.

The chain has TRBV28 and TRBJ2-7; 7 positions match TRBD1. The CDR3 runs 14 residues. Per germline, CDR1 MDHEN and CDR2 SYDVKM. V was clipped by 5 bases and J by 12 bases; unmatched bases: 16. The CDR3 bases are TGTGCCAGCAGTAAACCTTCGGGACAGCGAAGTATGTACTTC. Encoded protein: CASSKPSGQRSMYF.

This chain uses TRBV5-4 with TRBJ1-1; TRBD1 matches at 9 bases. From germline, CDR1 is SGHNT and CDR2 YYREEE (reference sequence). This CDR3 contains 14 residues. J gave up 1 base and V 4 bases, and 2 bases lay outside the gene matches. CDR3 sequence: CASSQTGGNTEAFF. CDR3 nucleotides: TGTGCCAGCAGCCAGACAGGGGGGAACACTGAAGCTTTCTTT.

This clone turned up a few times. The rearrangement links TRBV5-1 to TRBJ1-1, with D tentatively TRBD1 (6 bases). V was pared by 0 bases and J by 4 bases, with 10 bases between. This CDR3 has 14 residues. Germline CDR1 and CDR2: SGHRS and YFSETQ. The CDR3: CASSLAGVGTEAFF. The CDR3 region has the DNA TGCGCCAGCAGCTTGGCAGGGGTGGGCACTGAAGCTTTCTTT.

This clone is a singleton in its sample. V and J are TRBV29-1 and TRBJ2-1, with D perhaps matching TRBD1 (5 bases). The CDR3 loop spans 17 amino acids. In germline, CDR1 is SQVTM, CDR2 ANQGSEA. Trimming stripped 2 bases from V and 0 bases from J, with 17 bases between. CDR3 bases: TGCAGCGTTGAAATTCTGGTGCAGGGTCTCTCCTACAATGAGCAGTTCTTC. Translated, it gives CSVEILVQGLSYNEQFF.

The chain links TRBV7-9 to TRBJ1-2; 8 bases line up with TRBD1. This CDR3 spans 15 amino acids. Germline CDR1 is SEHNR and CDR2 is FQNEAQ (reference sequence). Germline trimming cut 1 base from V and 6 bases from J; bases unmatched to any gene: 7. This chain's CDR3 is CASSLELGQAHGYTF. The DNA of the CDR3 is TGTGCCAGCAGCTTAGAATTGGGACAGGCCCATGGCTACACCTTC.

This clone was picked up a small number of times. The CDR3 is CASTLAAGGRDTQYF. CDR3 sequence (DNA): TGTGCCAGCACCCTAGCGGCGGGAGGCAGAGATACGCAGTATTTT. The chain is built from TRBV6-1 and TRBJ2-3, with 8 nucleotides matching TRBD2. The trim removed 7 bases at V and 5 bases at J, leaving 11 bases unmatched. The CDR3 is made up of 15 amino acids. The germline gives CDR1 MNHNS, CDR2 SASEGT.

CDR3 amino acids: CASEDKRGAYEQYF. The CDR3 DNA sequence: TGTGCCAGCGAAGACAAGCGGGGGGCCTACGAGCAGTACTTC. The gene calls are TRBV28 and TRBJ2-5; 9 nucleotides line up with TRBD2. TRBJ2-7 matches the DNA end more closely, so the J call is doubtful. Germline V lookup: CDR1 MDHEN, CDR2 SYDVKM. The CDR3 is made up of 14 amino acids.

The chain joins TRBV7-8 to TRBJ2-5, with 8 bases matching TRBD1. The DNA matches TRBJ2-7 better at its end, which makes the J call doubtful. Germline V CDR1 and CDR2: SGHVS, FQNEAQ. This CDR3 has 15 amino acids. Written as DNA, the CDR3 is TGTGCCAGCAGCCCCAGGGACAGGTTGAACTACGAGCAGTACTTC. It codes for CASSPRDRLNYEQYF.

This clone was detected a few times. The chain employs TRBV7-9 and TRBJ1-2; 8 bases are a match to TRBD1. Unmatched junction bases numbered 3, after V lost 5 bases and J lost 4 bases. There are 13 residues in the CDR3. Per the germline V gene, CDR1 is SEHNR and CDR2 is FQNEAQ (reference sequence). This CDR3 reads CASSPGTGYGYTF. The CDR3 region has the DNA TGTGCCAGCAGCCCCGGGACAGGCTATGGCTACACCTTC.